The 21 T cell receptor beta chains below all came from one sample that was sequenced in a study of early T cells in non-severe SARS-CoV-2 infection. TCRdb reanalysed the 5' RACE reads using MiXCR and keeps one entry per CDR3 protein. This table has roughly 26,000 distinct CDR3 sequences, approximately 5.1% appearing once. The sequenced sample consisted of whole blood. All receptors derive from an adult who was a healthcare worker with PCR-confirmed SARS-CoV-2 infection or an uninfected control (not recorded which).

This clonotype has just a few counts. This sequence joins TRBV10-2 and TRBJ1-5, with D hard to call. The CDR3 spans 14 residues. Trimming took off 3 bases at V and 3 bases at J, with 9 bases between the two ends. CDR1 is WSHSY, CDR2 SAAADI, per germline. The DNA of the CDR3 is TGCGCCAGCAGTGAAGGCGGAACCAATCAGCCCCAGCATTTT. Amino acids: CASSEGGTNQPQHF.

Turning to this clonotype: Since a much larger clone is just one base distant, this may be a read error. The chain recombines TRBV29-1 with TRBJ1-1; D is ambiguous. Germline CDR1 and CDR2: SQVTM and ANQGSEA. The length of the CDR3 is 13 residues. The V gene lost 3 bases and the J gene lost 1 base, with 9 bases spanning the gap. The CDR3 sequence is CSVDGLPNTEAFF. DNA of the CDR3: TGCAGCGTTGACGGACTGCCGAACACTGAAGCTTTCTTT.

Here the CDR3 reads CASSLNGETQYF. In nucleotides, the CDR3 is TGCGCCAGCAGCTTGAATGGGGAGACCCAGTACTTC. This chain joins TRBV5-1 and TRBJ2-5, with D unresolved. The CDR3 extends over 12 amino acids. V was shortened by 1 base and J by 5 bases, with 6 bases between the two germline ends. Germline CDR1 and CDR2: SGHRS and YFSETQ.

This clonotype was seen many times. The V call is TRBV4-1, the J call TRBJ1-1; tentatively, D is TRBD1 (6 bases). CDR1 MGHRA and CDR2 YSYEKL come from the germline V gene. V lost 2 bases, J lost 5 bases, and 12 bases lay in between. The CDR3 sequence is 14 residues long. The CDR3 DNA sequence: TGCGCCAGCAGCCAATACAGGGCTGGGACTGAAGCTTTCTTT. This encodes CASSQYRAGTEAFF.

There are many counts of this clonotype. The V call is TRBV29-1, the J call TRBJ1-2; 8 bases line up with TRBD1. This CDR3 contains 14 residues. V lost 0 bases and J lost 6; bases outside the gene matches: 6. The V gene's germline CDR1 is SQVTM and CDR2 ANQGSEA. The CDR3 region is CSVEDPLQGDGYTF. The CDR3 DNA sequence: TGCAGCGTTGAAGACCCTTTACAGGGGGATGGCTACACCTTC.

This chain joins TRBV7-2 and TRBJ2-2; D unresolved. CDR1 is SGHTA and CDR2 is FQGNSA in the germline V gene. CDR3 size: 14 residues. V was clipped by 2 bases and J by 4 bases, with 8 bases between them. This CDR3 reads CASSLTTGTGELFF. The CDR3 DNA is TGTGCCAGCAGCTTAACTACCGGCACCGGGGAGCTGTTTTTT.

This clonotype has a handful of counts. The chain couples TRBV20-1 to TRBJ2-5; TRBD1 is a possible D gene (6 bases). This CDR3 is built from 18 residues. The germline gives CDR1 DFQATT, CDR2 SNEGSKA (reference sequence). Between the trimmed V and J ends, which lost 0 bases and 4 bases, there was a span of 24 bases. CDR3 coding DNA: TGCAGTGCTAGAGATCCTGAGGCAGGGGAGAGAGTAAGAGAGACCCAGTACTTC. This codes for CSARDPEAGERVRETQYF.

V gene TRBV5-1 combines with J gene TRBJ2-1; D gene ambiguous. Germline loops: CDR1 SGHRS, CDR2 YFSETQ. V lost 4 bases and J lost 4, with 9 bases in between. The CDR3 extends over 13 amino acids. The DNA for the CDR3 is TGCGCCAGCAGCCGGACCGAATACAATGAGCAGTTCTTC. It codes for CASSRTEYNEQFF.

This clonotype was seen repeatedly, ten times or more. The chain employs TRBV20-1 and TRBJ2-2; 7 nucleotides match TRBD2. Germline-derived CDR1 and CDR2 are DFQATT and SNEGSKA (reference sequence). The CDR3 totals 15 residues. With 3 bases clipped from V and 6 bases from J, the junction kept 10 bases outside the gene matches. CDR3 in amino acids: CSARTTGGLAGELFF. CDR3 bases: TGCAGTGCTAGGACAACCGGGGGGTTGGCCGGGGAGCTGTTTTTT.

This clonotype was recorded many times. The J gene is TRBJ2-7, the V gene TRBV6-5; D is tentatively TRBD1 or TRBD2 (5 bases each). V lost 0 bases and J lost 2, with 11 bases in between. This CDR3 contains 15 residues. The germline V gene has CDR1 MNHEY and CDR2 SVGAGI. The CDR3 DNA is TGTGCCAGCAGTTACTCCTCAGGGACGACCTACGAGCAGTACTTC. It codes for CASSYSSGTTYEQYF.

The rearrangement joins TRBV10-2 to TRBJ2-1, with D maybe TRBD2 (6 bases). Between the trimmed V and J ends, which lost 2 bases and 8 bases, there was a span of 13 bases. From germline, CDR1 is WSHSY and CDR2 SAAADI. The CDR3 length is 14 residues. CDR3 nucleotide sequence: TGCGCCAGCAGTGAGGTCGGCGGGGTGCATGAGCAGTTCTTC. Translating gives CASSEVGGVHEQFF.

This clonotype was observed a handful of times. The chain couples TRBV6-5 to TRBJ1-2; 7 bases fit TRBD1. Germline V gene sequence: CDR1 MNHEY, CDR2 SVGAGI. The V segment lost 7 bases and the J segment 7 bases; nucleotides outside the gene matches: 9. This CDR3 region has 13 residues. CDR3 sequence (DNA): TGTGCCAGCAACAGAGGGGACAGTACTGGCTACACCTTC. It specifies CASNRGDSTGYTF.

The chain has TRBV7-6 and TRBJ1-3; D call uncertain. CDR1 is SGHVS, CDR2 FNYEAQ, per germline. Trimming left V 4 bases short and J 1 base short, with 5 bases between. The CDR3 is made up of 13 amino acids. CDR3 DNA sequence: TGTGCCAGCAGCTCGTCTTCTGGAAACACCATATATTTT. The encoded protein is CASSSSSGNTIYF.

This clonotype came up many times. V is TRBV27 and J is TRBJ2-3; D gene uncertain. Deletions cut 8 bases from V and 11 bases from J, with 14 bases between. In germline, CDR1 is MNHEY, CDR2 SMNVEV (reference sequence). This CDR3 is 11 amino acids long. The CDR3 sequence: CASSYSGGQYF. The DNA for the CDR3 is TGTGCCAGCTCATACTCAGGTGGGCAGTATTTT.

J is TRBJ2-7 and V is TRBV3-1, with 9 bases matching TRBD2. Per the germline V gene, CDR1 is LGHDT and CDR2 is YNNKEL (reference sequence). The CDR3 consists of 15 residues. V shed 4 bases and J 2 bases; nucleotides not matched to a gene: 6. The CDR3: CASSPDQRGAYEQYF. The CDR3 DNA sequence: TGTGCCAGCAGCCCCGACCAGCGGGGGGCCTACGAGCAGTACTTC.

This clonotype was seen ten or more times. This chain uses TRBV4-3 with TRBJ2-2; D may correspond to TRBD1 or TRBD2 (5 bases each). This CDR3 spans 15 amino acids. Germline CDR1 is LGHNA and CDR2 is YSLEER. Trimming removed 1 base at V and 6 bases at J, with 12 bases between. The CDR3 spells CASSQGDGWSGELFF. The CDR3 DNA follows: TGCGCCAGCAGCCAAGGGGACGGCTGGTCCGGGGAGCTGTTTTTT.

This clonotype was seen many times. CDR3: CASSLVTPGKLFF. The CDR3 DNA reads TGTGCCAGCAGCTTAGTGACCCCTGGAAAACTGTTTTTT. The genes are TRBV7-9 and TRBJ1-4; D remains ambiguous. Germline V gene lookup returns CDR1 SEHNR and CDR2 FQNEAQ (reference sequence). The CDR3 runs to 13 residues. The germline V and J ends were trimmed by 1 base and 10 bases, with 10 bases remaining between them.

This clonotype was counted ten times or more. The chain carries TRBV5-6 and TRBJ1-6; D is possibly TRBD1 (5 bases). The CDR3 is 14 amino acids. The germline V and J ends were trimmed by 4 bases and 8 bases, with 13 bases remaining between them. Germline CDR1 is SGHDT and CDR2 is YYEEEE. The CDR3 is CASSISGTHSPLHF. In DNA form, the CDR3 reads TGTGCCAGCAGCATTTCCGGGACCCATTCACCCCTCCACTTT.

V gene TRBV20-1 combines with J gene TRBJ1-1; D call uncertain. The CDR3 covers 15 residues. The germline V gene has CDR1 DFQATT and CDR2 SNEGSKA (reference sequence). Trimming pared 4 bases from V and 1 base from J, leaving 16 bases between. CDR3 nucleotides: TGCAGTGCTAAAAGGCGCTTAGGGCAGAACACTGAAGCTTTCTTT. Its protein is CSAKRRLGQNTEAFF.

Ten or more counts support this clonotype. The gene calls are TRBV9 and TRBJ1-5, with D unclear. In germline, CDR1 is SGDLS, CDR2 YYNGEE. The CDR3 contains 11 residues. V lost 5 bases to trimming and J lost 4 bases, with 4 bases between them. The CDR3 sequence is CASSGNQPQHF. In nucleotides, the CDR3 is TGTGCCAGCAGTGGTAATCAGCCCCAGCATTTT.

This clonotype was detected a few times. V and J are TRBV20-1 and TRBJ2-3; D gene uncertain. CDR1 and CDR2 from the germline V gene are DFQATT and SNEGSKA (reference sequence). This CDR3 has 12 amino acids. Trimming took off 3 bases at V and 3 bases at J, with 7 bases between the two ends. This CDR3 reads CSASLQTDTQYF. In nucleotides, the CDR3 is TGCAGTGCTAGCCTACAGACAGATACGCAGTATTTT.